This T cell receptor beta chain was documented in a study of CD4 T cells in relation to SARS-CoV-2 and coronaviruses. V lost 4 bases, J lost 6 bases, and 6 bases stayed unmatched. Germline V gene data show CDR1 as SGHRS and CDR2 as YFSETQ. The CDR3 has 14 amino acids. In regard to this clone: What it recognizes is unknown.

Sequencing used immunoSEQ multiplex PCR; TCRdb keeps in-frame clones, though not all of them. Of 27,000 or so clones listed, 75% to 80% are singletons. Before the COVID-19 pandemic, during about 2011-2019, CD4+ T cells were taken from unexposed donors. The cells were cultured for approximately ten days before CD4+ T cells were isolated. The material sequenced was CD4+ T cells from PBMCs, cultured in vitro. The chain links TRBV5-1 to TRBJ2-7, with 11 bases matching TRBD2. The TCR sequence derives from a human donor in good health. As DNA, the CDR3 is TGCGCCAGCAGCGATCCCGGGACTAGCGGCGAGCAGTACTTC. This sequence encodes CASSDPGTSGEQYF.